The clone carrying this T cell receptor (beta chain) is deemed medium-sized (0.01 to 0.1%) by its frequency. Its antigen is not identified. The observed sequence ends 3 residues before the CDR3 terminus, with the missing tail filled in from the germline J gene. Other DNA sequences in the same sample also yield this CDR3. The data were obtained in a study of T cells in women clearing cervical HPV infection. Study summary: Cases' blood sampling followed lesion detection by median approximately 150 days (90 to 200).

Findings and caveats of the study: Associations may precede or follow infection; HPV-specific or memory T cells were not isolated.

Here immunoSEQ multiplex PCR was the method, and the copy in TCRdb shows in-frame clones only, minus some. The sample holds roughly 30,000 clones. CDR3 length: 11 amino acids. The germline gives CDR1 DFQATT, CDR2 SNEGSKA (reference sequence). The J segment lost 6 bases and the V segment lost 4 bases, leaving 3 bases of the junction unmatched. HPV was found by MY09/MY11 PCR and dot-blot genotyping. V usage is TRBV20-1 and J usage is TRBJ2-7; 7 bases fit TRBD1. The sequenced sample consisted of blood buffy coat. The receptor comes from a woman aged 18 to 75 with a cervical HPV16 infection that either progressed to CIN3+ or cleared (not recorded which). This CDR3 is CSATTGIEQYF. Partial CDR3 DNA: TGCAGTGCTACGACAGGGATCGAG.